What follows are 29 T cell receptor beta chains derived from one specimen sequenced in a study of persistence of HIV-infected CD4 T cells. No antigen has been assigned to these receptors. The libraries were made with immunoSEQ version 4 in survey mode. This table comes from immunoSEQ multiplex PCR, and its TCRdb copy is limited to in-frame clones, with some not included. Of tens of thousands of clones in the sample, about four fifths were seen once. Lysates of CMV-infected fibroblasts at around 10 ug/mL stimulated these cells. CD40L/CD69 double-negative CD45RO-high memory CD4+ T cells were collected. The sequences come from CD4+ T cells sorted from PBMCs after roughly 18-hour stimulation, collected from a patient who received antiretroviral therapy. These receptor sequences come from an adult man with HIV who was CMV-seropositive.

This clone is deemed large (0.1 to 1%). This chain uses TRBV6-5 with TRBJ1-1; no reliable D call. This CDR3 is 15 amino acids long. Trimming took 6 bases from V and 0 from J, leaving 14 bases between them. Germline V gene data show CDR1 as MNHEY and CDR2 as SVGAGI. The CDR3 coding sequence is TGTGCCAGCAGCCAAAAGGCTCCCATGAACACTGAAGCTTTCTTT. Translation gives CASSQKAPMNTEAFF.

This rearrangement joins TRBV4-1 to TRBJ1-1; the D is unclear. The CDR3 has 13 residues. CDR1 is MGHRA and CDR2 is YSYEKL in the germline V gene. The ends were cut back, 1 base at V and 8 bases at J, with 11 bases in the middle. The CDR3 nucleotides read TGCGCCAGCAGCCAAGTCAAGGCCGGGGAAGCTTTCTTT. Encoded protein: CASSQVKAGEAFF.

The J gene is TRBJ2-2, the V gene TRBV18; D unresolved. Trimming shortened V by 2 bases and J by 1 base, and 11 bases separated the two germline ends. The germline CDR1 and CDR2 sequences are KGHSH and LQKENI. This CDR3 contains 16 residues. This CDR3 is CASSPARLMNTGELFF. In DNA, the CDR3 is TGTGCCAGCTCACCAGCAAGACTGATGAACACCGGGGAGCTGTTTTTT.

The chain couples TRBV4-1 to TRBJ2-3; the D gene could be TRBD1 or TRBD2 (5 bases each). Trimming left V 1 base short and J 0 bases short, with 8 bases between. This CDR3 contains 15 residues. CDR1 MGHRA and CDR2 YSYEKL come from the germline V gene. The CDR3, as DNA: TGCGCCAGCAGCCAAGTCGGGGCTAGCACAGATACGCAGTATTTT. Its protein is CASSQVGASTDTQYF.

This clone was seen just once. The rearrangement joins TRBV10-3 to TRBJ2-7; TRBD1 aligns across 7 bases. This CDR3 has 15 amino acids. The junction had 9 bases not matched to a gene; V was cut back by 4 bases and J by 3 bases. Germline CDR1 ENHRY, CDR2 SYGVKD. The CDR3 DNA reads TGTGCCATCAGTGGGACAGGAAAAGGTTACTACGAGCAGTACTTC. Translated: CAISGTGKGYYEQYF.

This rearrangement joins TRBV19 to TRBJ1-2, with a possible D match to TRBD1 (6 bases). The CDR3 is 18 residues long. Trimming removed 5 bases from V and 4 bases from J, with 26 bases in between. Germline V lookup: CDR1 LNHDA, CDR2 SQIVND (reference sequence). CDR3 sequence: CASSLRSSSTTGTYGYTF. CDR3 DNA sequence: TGTGCCAGTAGTCTCCGATCCTCGTCGACTACAGGGACCTATGGCTACACCTTC.

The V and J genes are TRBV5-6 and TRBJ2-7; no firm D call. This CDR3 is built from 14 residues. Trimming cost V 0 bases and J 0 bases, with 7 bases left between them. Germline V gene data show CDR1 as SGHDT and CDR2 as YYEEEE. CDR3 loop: CASSLGPSSYEQYF. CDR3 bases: TGTGCCAGCAGCTTGGGCCCTAGCTCCTACGAGCAGTACTTC.

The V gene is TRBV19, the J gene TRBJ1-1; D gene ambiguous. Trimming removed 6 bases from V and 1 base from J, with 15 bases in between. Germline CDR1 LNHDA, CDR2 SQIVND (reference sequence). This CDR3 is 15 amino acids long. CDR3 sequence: CASSDTWPANTEAFF. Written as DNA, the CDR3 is TGTGCCAGTAGCGACACTTGGCCGGCGAACACTGAAGCTTTCTTT.

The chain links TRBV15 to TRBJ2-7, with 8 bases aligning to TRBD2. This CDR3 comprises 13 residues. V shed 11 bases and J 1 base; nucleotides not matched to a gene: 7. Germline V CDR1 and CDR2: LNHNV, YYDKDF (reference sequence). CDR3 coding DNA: TGTGCCGCGAGGCGGGGGGATTCCTACGAGCAGTACTTC. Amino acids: CAARRGDSYEQYF.

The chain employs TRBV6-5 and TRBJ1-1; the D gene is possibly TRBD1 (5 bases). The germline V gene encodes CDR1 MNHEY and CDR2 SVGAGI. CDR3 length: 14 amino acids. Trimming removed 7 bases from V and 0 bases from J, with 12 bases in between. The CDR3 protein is CASTRGVMNTEAFF. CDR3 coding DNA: TGTGCCAGCACACGAGGGGTGATGAACACTGAAGCTTTCTTT.

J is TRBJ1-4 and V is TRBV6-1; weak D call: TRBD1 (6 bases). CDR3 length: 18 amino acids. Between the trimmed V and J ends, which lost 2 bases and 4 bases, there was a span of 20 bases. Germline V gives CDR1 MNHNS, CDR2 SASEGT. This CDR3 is CASSERIQGALVNEKLFF. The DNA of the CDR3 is TGTGCCAGCAGTGAAAGGATACAGGGTGCCCTAGTTAATGAAAAACTGTTTTTT.

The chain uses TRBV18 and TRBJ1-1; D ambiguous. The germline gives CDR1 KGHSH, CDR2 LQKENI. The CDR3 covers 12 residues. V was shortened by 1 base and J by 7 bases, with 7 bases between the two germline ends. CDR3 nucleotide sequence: TGTGCCAGCTCACCACAGCGGTTTGAAGCTTTCTTT. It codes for CASSPQRFEAFF.

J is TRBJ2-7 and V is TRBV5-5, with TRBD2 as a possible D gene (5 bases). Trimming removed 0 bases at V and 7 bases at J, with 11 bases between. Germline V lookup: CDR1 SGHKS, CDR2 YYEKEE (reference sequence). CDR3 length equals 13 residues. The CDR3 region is CASSLEATGEQYF. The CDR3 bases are TGTGCCAGCAGCTTGGAGGCTACGGGAGAGCAGTACTTC.

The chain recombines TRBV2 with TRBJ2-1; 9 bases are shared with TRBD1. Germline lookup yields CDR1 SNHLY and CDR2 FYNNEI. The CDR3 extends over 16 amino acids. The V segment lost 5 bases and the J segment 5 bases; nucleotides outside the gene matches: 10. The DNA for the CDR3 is TGTGCCAGCAGTCCGTACGGGACAGGGAGGAACAATGAGCAGTTCTTC. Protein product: CASSPYGTGRNNEQFF.

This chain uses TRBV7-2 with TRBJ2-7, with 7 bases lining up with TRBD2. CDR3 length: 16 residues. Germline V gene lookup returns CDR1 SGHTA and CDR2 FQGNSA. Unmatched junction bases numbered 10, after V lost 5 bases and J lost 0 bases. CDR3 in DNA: TGTGCCAGCAGCCCCGAACTAGCGTTGAGCTCCTACGAGCAGTACTTC. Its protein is CASSPELALSSYEQYF. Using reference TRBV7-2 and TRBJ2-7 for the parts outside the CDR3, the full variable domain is GAGVSQSPSNKVTEKGKDVELRCDPISGHTALYWYRQSLGQGLEFLIYFQGNSAPDKSGLPSDRFSAERTGGSVSTLTIQRTQQEDSAVYLCASSPELALSSYEQYFGPGTRLTVT.

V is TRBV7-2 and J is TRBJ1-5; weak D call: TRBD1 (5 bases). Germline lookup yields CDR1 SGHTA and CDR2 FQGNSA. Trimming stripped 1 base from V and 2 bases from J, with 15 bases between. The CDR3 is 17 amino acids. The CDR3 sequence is CASSLVQGRAGNQPQHF. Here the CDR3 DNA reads TGTGCCAGCAGCTTAGTGCAGGGAAGGGCCGGCAATCAGCCCCAGCATTTT.

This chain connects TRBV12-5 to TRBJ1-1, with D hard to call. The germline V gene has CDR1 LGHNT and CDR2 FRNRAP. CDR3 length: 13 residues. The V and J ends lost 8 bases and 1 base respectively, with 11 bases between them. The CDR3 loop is CASRKDSNTEAFF. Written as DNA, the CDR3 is TGTGCTAGTAGGAAGGACTCGAACACTGAAGCTTTCTTT.

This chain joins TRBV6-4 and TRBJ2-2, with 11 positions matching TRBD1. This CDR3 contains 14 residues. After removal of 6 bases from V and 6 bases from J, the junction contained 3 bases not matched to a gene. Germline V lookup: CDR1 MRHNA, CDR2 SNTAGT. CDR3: CASSGQGAAGELFF. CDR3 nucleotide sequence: TGTGCCAGCAGCGGACAGGGGGCGGCCGGGGAGCTGTTTTTT.

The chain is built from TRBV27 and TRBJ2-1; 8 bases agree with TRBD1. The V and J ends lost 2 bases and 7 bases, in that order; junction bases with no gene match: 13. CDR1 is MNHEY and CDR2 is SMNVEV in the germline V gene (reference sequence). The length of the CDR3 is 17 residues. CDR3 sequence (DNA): TGTGCCAGCAGTTTAGGGCCGACAGGGGCCGGGCAGAATGAGCAGTTCTTC. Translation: CASSLGPTGAGQNEQFF.

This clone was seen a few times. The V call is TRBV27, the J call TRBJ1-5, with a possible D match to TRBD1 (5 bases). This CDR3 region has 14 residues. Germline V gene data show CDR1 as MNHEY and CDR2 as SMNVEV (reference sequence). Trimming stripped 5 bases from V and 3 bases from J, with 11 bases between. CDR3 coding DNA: TGTGCCAGCAGTCTGCAGGGTAACAATCAGCCCCAGCATTTT. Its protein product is CASSLQGNNQPQHF.

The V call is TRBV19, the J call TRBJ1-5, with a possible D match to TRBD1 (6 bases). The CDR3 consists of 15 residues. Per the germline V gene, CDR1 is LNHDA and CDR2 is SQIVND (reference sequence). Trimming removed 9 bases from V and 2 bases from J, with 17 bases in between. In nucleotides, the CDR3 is TGTGCCAGCCAGATAGGAGGGGGAGGCAATCAGCCCCAGCATTTT. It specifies CASQIGGGGNQPQHF.

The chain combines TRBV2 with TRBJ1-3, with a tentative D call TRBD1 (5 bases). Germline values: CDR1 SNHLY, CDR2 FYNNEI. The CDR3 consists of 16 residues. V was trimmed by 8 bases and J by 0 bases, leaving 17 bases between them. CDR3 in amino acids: CASLFLGQTSGNTIYF. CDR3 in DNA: TGTGCCAGCCTCTTTTTAGGACAAACCTCTGGAAACACCATATATTTT.

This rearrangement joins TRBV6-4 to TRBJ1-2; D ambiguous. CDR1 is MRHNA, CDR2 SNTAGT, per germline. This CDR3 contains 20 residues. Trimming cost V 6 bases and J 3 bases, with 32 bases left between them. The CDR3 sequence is CASSENPPYGLVGDYYGYTF. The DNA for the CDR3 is TGTGCCAGCAGCGAGAACCCTCCATATGGGTTAGTTGGGGATTACTATGGCTACACCTTC.

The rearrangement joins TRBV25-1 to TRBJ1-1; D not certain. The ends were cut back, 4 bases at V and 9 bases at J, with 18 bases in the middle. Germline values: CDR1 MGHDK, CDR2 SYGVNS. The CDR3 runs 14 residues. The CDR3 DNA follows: TGTGCCAGCAGTGCCCAAGGAAGGCAGCCTCAAGCTTTCTTT. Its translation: CASSAQGRQPQAFF.

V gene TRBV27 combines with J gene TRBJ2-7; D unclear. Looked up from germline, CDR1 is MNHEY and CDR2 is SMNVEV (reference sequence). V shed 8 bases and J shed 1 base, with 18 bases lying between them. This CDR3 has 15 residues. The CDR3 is CASGPLRRGSYEQYF. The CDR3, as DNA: TGTGCCAGCGGGCCGCTTCGGCGAGGATCCTACGAGCAGTACTTC.

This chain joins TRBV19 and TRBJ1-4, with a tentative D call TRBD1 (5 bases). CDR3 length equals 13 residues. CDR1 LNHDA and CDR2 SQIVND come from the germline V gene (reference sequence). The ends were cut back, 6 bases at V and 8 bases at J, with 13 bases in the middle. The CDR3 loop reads CASRRDGLEKLFF. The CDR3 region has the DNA TGTGCCAGTAGACGGGACGGACTGGAAAAACTGTTTTTT.

The CDR3: CASSLVGQGAANEQFF. CDR3 DNA: TGTGCCAGCAGCTTAGTAGGACAGGGGGCCGCCAATGAGCAGTTCTTC. The gene calls are TRBV7-2 and TRBJ2-1; 11 positions agree with TRBD1. Germline lookup yields CDR1 SGHTA and CDR2 FQGNSA. CDR3 length: 16 residues. Unmatched junction bases numbered 5, after V lost 1 base and J lost 6 bases.

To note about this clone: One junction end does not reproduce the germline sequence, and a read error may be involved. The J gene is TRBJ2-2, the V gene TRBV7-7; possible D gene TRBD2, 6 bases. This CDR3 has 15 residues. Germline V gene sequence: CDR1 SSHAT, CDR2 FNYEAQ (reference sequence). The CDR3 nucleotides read TGTGCTAGCAGCTTAACGGAGGGGATCACCGGGGAGCTGTTTTTT. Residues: CASSLTEGITGELFF.

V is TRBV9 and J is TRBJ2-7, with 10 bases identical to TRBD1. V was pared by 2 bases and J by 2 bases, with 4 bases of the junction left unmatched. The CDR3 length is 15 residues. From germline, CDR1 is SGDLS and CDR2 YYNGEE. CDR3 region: CASSVAGTGAYEQYF. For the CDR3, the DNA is TGTGCCAGCAGCGTTGCCGGGACAGGGGCCTACGAGCAGTACTTC.